These T cell receptor beta chains were read from a single sample in a study of T cell responses to AZD1222 COVID-19 vaccine. Clones were read by immunoSEQ multiplex PCR, and TCRdb kept only the in-frame ones, dropping some. The table records about 160,000 clones, approximately 90% of them present only once. The sequencing here drew on peripheral blood, taken on day 0 of AZD1222 vaccination. The receptors come from an adult in good health. Both conserved end residues are part of each CDR3. The D gene is left open where the match is weak. Clone size is given for some rows only: seen once, a few or many times, or a class if the clone is expanded.

abundance: -
j_gene: TRBJ1-6
d_gene: -
v_gene: TRBV2
CDR3nt: TGTGCCAGCAGTGGGCGGACAGAAATTAATTCACCCCTCCACTTT
CDR3aa: CASSGRTEINSPLHF

abundance: -
j_gene: TRBJ2-3
d_gene: -
v_gene: TRBV27
CDR3nt: TGTGCCAGCAGTTCACAGGGCTATGAGGGTACGGATACGCAGTATTTT
CDR3aa: CASSSQGYEGTDTQYF

abundance: -
j_gene: TRBJ2-7
d_gene: TRBD1
v_gene: TRBV19
CDR3nt: TGTGCCAGTAGTACCCACCCCACCCGGACAGGGGGCTACGAGCAGTACTTC
CDR3aa: CASSTHPTRTGGYEQYF

abundance: -
j_gene: TRBJ2-6
d_gene: -
v_gene: TRBV6-5
CDR3nt: TGTGCCAGCAGTTACTTCGGCGGCTATGGGGCCAACGTCCTGACTTTC
CDR3aa: CASSYFGGYGANVLTF

abundance: -
j_gene: TRBJ2-2
d_gene: -
v_gene: TRBV19
CDR3nt: TGTGCCAGTAGTACCGAGACGGGCGGGGAGCTGTTTTTT
CDR3aa: CASSTETGGELFF

abundance: -
j_gene: TRBJ1-5
d_gene: -
v_gene: TRBV24-1
CDR3nt: TGTGCCACCAGTGATTCCGGACAGAGGCAGCATTTT
CDR3aa: CATSDSGQRQHF

abundance: -
j_gene: TRBJ1-4
d_gene: -
v_gene: TRBV5-4
CDR3nt: TGTGCCAGCAGCTTGGTTCGCGACGGGCATGAAAAACTGTTTTTT
CDR3aa: CASSLVRDGHEKLFF

abundance: -
j_gene: TRBJ2-7
d_gene: -
v_gene: TRBV6-2/TRBV6-3
CDR3nt: TGTGCCAGCAGTTACTCGGGTACGTCCTACGAGCAGTACTTC
CDR3aa: CASSYSGTSYEQYF

abundance: -
j_gene: TRBJ2-6
d_gene: -
v_gene: TRBV30
CDR3nt: TGTGCCGGTTTAACCGGGACGGGGGCCGCCCTTTCTGGGGCCAACGTCCTGACTTTC
CDR3aa: CAGLTGTGAALSGANVLTF

abundance: -
j_gene: TRBJ2-3
d_gene: TRBD2
v_gene: TRBV9
CDR3nt: TGTGCCAGCAGCGTAGTGGAGCGGGGGGGCACAGATACGCAGTATTTT
CDR3aa: CASSVVERGGTDTQYF

abundance: -
j_gene: TRBJ1-6
d_gene: -
v_gene: TRBV19
CDR3nt: TGTGCCAGTAGTATAACGGGGGGGGATAATTCACCCCTCCACTTT
CDR3aa: CASSITGGDNSPLHF

abundance: once
j_gene: TRBJ1-6
d_gene: -
v_gene: TRBV28
CDR3nt: TGTGCCAGCAGCCGGAACGCCGGGGGTCCTTCACCCCTCCACTTT
CDR3aa: CASSRNAGGPSPLHF

abundance: -
j_gene: TRBJ1-2
d_gene: -
v_gene: TRBV30
CDR3nt: TGTGCCTGGAGTGTAGGGGCATCTGCGGGCTACACCTTC
CDR3aa: CAWSVGASAGYTF

abundance: -
j_gene: TRBJ2-3
d_gene: TRBD2
v_gene: TRBV9
CDR3nt: TGTGCCAGCAGCGTGGGGATAGCGGGAGTCACAGATACGCAGTATTTT
CDR3aa: CASSVGIAGVTDTQYF

abundance: -
j_gene: TRBJ2-5
d_gene: TRBD2
v_gene: TRBV9
CDR3nt: TGTGCCAGCAGCCCCGGACTAGCGGGGCAAGAGACCCAGTACTTC
CDR3aa: CASSPGLAGQETQYF

abundance: -
j_gene: TRBJ1-5
d_gene: -
v_gene: TRBV30
CDR3nt: TGTGCCTGGGGGAAGTGGGACCGGGGCCCCAATCAGCCCCAGCATTTT
CDR3aa: CAWGKWDRGPNQPQHF

abundance: -
j_gene: TRBJ1-5
d_gene: -
v_gene: TRBV6-5
CDR3nt: TGTGCCAGCAAGGCAACAGCTTATAGCAATCAGCCCCAGCATTTT
CDR3aa: CASKATAYSNQPQHF

abundance: -
j_gene: TRBJ1-5
d_gene: -
v_gene: TRBV28
CDR3nt: TGTGCCAGCAGTACGGGGGGTAGCAATCAGCCCCAGCATTTT
CDR3aa: CASSTGGSNQPQHF

abundance: -
j_gene: TRBJ1-1
d_gene: -
v_gene: TRBV27
CDR3nt: TGTGCCAGCAGTTCGGCCAGGGGCGGTGAAGCTTTCTTT
CDR3aa: CASSSARGGEAFF

abundance: -
j_gene: TRBJ1-6
d_gene: -
v_gene: TRBV15
CDR3nt: TGTGCCACCAGCAGACAAAATTCACCCCTCCACTTT
CDR3aa: CATSRQNSPLHF

abundance: -
j_gene: TRBJ1-1
d_gene: TRBD1
v_gene: TRBV5-4
CDR3nt: TGTGCCAGCAGCCGAATCTCGGACAGGGGAACTGAAGCTTTCTTT
CDR3aa: CASSRISDRGTEAFF

abundance: -
j_gene: TRBJ1-5
d_gene: -
v_gene: TRBV7-9
CDR3nt: TGTGCCAGCAGCCCAGGTGGGTTATTCGACCAGCCCCAGCATTTT
CDR3aa: CASSPGGLFDQPQHF

abundance: -
j_gene: TRBJ2-3
d_gene: -
v_gene: TRBV3-1/TRBV3-2
CDR3nt: TGTGCCAGCAGCCCAAAAAGCACAGATACGCAGTATTTT
CDR3aa: CASSPKSTDTQYF

abundance: -
j_gene: TRBJ2-5
d_gene: -
v_gene: TRBV7-3
CDR3nt: TGTGCCAGCAGCGCTGGGGCCTCCAGAGAGACCCAGTACTTC
CDR3aa: CASSAGASRETQYF

abundance: -
j_gene: TRBJ1-4
d_gene: -
v_gene: TRBV21-1
CDR3nt: TGTGCCAGCAGCACACACCCCCGGGTTCCTAATGAAAAACTGTTTTTT
CDR3aa: CASSTHPRVPNEKLFF

abundance: -
j_gene: TRBJ2-1
d_gene: -
v_gene: TRBV30
CDR3nt: TGTGCCTGGCTAGTAGCCAATGAGCAGTTCTTC
CDR3aa: CAWLVANEQFF

abundance: -
j_gene: TRBJ1-1
d_gene: -
v_gene: TRBV19
CDR3nt: TGTGCCAGTAGTATCGGACAGTTGAACACTGAAGCTTTCTTT
CDR3aa: CASSIGQLNTEAFF

abundance: few
j_gene: TRBJ2-1
d_gene: -
v_gene: TRBV5-4
CDR3nt: TGTGCCAGCAGCCCCAAGGGGGGGGAGCGGGACAATGAGCAGTTCTTC
CDR3aa: CASSPKGGERDNEQFF

abundance: -
j_gene: TRBJ2-3
d_gene: -
v_gene: TRBV7-9
CDR3nt: TGTGCCAGCAGGGTCACAGATACGCAGTATTTT
CDR3aa: CASRVTDTQYF

abundance: -
j_gene: TRBJ2-3
d_gene: -
v_gene: TRBV30
CDR3nt: TGTGCCTGGGACGCAGGAGACTTTAGCACAGATACGCAGTATTTT
CDR3aa: CAWDAGDFSTDTQYF